The subject of this entry is one T cell receptor (beta chain). No antigen is known for it. Repertoires were generated with immunoSEQ multiplex PCR, while TCRdb's copy carries only in-frame clones and drops some. Seen here are tens of thousands of clones, approximately 89% observed once, and the top ten hold around 0.19%. The entry originates in a study of OX40 agonist ivuxolimab in advanced cancers. Findings of the study overall: In the 0.1 to 3.0 mg/kg range, CD4+ and CD8+ blood T cells had expanded clonally by week 6. Fewer expanded clones were found on average in CD4+ than in CD8+ T cells. Some patients without response likewise showed low normalized clonal expansion.

Germline lookup yields CDR1 SGHRS and CDR2 YFSETQ. This CDR3 spans 16 amino acids. Germline trimming cut 0 bases from V and 6 bases from J; bases unmatched to any gene: 9. The V call is TRBV5-1, the J call TRBJ2-1; TRBD2 agrees at 7 bases. Specimen: CD4+ or CD8+ T cells sorted from blood, collected in a trial of the OX40 agonist ivuxolimab. This clonotype was sampled from an adult with an advanced solid tumor such as melanoma, head and neck, liver or kidney cancer. CDR3 DNA sequence: TGCGCCAGCAGCTTGGGACTGATTCCGGGGGGCAATGAGCAGTTCTTC. Its translation: CASSLGLIPGGNEQFF.